This TCR beta chain appears in the sequencing data of a study of cytomegalovirus exposure and HLA in healthy donors. With 60 Vbeta and 13 Jbeta primers, the PCR was carried out. Clones were read by immunoSEQ multiplex PCR, and TCRdb kept only the in-frame ones, dropping some. The data hold approximately 130,000 clones, with 72% observed a single time. Notes on the study in general: The authors listed roughly 150 TCR beta chains as cytomegalovirus-associated. Apart from CMV serostatus, no immune exposure information was available.

Concerning this clone itself: Its specificity is unknown.

The CDR3 runs to 15 residues. V was trimmed by 2 bases and J by 0 bases, leaving 11 bases between them. Germline V gives CDR1 SGHVS, CDR2 FNYEAQ. Sequencing input: PBMCs. This sequence originates from a man in his forties or fifties in good health and CMV-seropositive. The chain joins TRBV7-6 to TRBJ2-7; maybe TRBD1 (6 bases). The CDR3 here is CASSLRTDASYEQYF. The CDR3 DNA reads as TGTGCCAGCAGCTTAAGGACAGACGCCTCCTACGAGCAGTACTTC.